Shown below are 19 T cell receptor beta chains from a single sample sequenced in a study of blood T cell repertoires in COVID-19. Only in-frame clones appear in the TCRdb table, and some are missing; sequencing was by immunoSEQ multiplex PCR. The table shows approximately 200,000 clones, with 79% occurring only once. The sequenced sample consisted of peripheral blood. The receptors shown here come from a woman between 40 and 50 years old with COVID-19, enrolled during active disease.

The J gene is TRBJ1-6, the V gene TRBV9; D uncertain. The germline V and J ends were trimmed by 1 base and 0 bases, with 8 bases remaining between them. There are 16 residues in the CDR3. The germline V gene has CDR1 SGDLS and CDR2 YYNGEE. CDR3 DNA sequence: TGTGCCAGCAGCGTAAGCGCCAGCTCCTATAATTCACCCCTCCACTTT. It codes for CASSVSASSYNSPLHF.

This chain uses TRBV7-3 with TRBJ1-2; maybe TRBD1 (6 bases). CDR3 length: 13 residues. Germline CDR1 and CDR2: SGHTA and FQGTGA. The V end was cut by 5 bases, the J end by 8 bases, with 15 bases between. The CDR3 protein is CASSPSTGQGYTF. DNA for the CDR3: TGTGCCAGCAGCCCTTCTACAGGGCAAGGCTACACCTTC. Full variable domain (remainder filled in from reference TRBV7-3 and TRBJ1-2): GAGVSQTPSNKVTEKGKYVELRCDPISGHTALYWYRQSLGQGPEFLIYFQGTGAADDSGLPNDRFFAVRPEGSVSTLKIQRTERGDSAVYLCASSPSTGQGYTFGSGTRLTVV.

J is TRBJ1-6 and V is TRBV7-2; 9 positions match TRBD1. The CDR3 is 15 residues long. V lost 6 bases, J lost 6 bases, and 6 bases stayed unmatched. Germline values: CDR1 SGHTA, CDR2 FQGNSA. The CDR3 coding sequence is TGTGCCAGCAGGGGACGGACAGGGGTTAATTCACCCCTCCACTTT. It is translated as CASRGRTGVNSPLHF.

The chain couples TRBV6-2 or TRBV6-3 to TRBJ1-1; D is undetermined. V was clipped by 3 bases and J by 4 bases, with 9 bases between them. CDR3 length equals 13 residues. Germline CDR1 is MNHEY and CDR2 is SVGEGT. CDR3 sequence (DNA): TGTGCCAGCAGTTATCGGTACGGCACTGAAGCTTTCTTT. Protein: CASSYRYGTEAFF.

This clone came up a few times. V usage is TRBV30 and J usage is TRBJ2-2; no clear D gene. Trimming left V 3 bases short and J 3 bases short, with 5 bases between. The CDR3 has 12 amino acids. CDR1 is GTSNPN and CDR2 is SVGIG in the germline V gene (reference sequence). The CDR3 protein is CAWSGYTGELFF. The CDR3 nucleotides read TGTGCCTGGAGCGGGTACACCGGGGAGCTGTTTTTT.

The chain recombines TRBV15 with TRBJ2-3; 15 bases line up with TRBD2. The germline gives CDR1 LNHNV, CDR2 YYDKDF (reference sequence). CDR3 length: 17 residues. The V segment lost 5 bases and the J segment 6 bases; nucleotides outside the gene matches: 9. The CDR3 loop is CATSLRTSGGVRDTQYF. For the CDR3, the DNA is TGTGCCACCAGCCTTCGGACTAGCGGGGGGGTAAGGGATACGCAGTATTTT.

This sequence joins TRBV19 and TRBJ1-2; D gene ambiguous. V lost 6 bases and J 3 bases, leaving 5 bases between the germline ends. From germline, CDR1 is LNHDA and CDR2 SQIVND (reference sequence). This CDR3 is 11 amino acids long. CDR3 nucleotide sequence: TGTGCCAGTAGGAGGGACTATGGCTACACCTTC. Its translation is CASRRDYGYTF.

The genes are TRBV9 and TRBJ2-7, with 8 bases identical to TRBD1. This CDR3 contains 15 residues. Germline CDR1 and CDR2: SGDLS and YYNGEE. V trimming: 4 bases; J trimming: 2 bases; junction bases outside the gene matches: 8. The CDR3 sequence is CASSPTGGRTYEQYF. The CDR3 DNA sequence: TGTGCCAGCAGCCCCACAGGGGGAAGGACCTACGAGCAGTACTTC.

This chain uses TRBV5-1 with TRBJ2-5; D possibly corresponds to TRBD2 (6 bases). CDR1 SGHRS and CDR2 YFSETQ come from the germline V gene. V was cut by 2 bases and J by 5 bases, with 19 bases left in between. The CDR3 length is 16 residues. The DNA for the CDR3 is TGCGCCAGCAGCTTCTCCGGGGCGGGGAAGGGGGAGACCCAGTACTTC. As protein: CASSFSGAGKGETQYF.

The chain employs TRBV27 and TRBJ1-2; no clear D gene. Between the trimmed V and J ends, which lost 6 bases and 2 bases, there was a span of 10 bases. This CDR3 spans 13 amino acids. In germline, CDR1 is MNHEY, CDR2 SMNVEV (reference sequence). The DNA of the CDR3 is TGTGCCAGCAGCTTCACACCGAACTATGGCTACACCTTC. As protein: CASSFTPNYGYTF.

The V and J genes are TRBV7-9 and TRBJ1-5; possibly TRBD1 for D (6 bases). The CDR3 sequence is 15 residues long. Trimming left V 1 base short and J 5 bases short, with 12 bases between. The germline gives CDR1 SEHNR, CDR2 FQNEAQ (reference sequence). This chain's CDR3 is CASSLDRDKDQPQHF. The CDR3 DNA is TGTGCCAGCAGCTTAGACAGGGATAAGGATCAGCCCCAGCATTTT.

The chain combines TRBV25-1 with TRBJ2-5, with D possibly being TRBD2 (5 bases). From germline, CDR1 is MGHDK and CDR2 SYGVNS. Deletions cut 3 bases from V and 4 bases from J, with 21 bases between. This CDR3 has 17 amino acids. CDR3 nucleotide sequence: TGTGCCAGCAGTGATTCAAGACTCCCTAATGGAGGAGAGACCCAGTACTTC. Protein: CASSDSRLPNGGETQYF.

The chain combines TRBV3-1 (or the pseudogene TRBV3-2) with TRBJ1-5; 8 nucleotides agree with TRBD1. CDR3 length: 14 amino acids. Germline loops: CDR1 LGHDT, CDR2 YNNKEL (reference sequence). J gave up 4 bases and V 4 bases, and 3 bases lay outside the gene matches. DNA of the CDR3: TGTGCCAGCAGCCTTGGACAGGGTAATCAGCCCCAGCATTTT. It specifies CASSLGQGNQPQHF.

This chain uses TRBV6-5 with TRBJ1-5; D perhaps matches TRBD1 (5 bases). The CDR3 has 15 amino acids. Germline CDR1 and CDR2: MNHEY and SVGAGI. Between the trimmed V and J ends, which lost 6 bases and 0 bases, there was a span of 12 bases. The CDR3 spells CASSPGLTSNQPQHF. CDR3 in DNA: TGTGCCAGCAGCCCGGGACTGACTAGCAATCAGCCCCAGCATTTT.

The rearrangement uses TRBV5-1 and TRBJ2-7; 7 bases align to TRBD1. The CDR3 contains 16 residues. Trimming removed 4 bases from V and 3 bases from J; junction bases left unmatched: 13. The germline CDR1 and CDR2 sequences are SGHRS and YFSETQ. CDR3 protein: CASSPGHRDSFYEQYF. The CDR3 region has the DNA TGCGCCAGCAGCCCGGGGCACCGGGACAGCTTCTACGAGCAGTACTTC.

This clone showed up just once. The J gene is TRBJ2-3, the V gene TRBV9; 11 nucleotides match TRBD2. With 5 bases clipped from V and 2 bases from J, the junction kept 4 bases outside the gene matches. The CDR3 is 15 amino acids. Germline V gives CDR1 SGDLS, CDR2 YYNGEE. For the CDR3, the DNA is TGTGCCAGCAGACGACTAGCGGGGAACACAGATACGCAGTATTTT. Translation: CASRRLAGNTDTQYF.

The chain uses TRBV2 and TRBJ2-1; TRBD2 matches 7 bases. There are 15 residues in the CDR3. Germline V gives CDR1 SNHLY, CDR2 FYNNEI. Germline trimming cut 4 bases from V and 3 bases from J; bases unmatched to any gene: 6. CDR3 amino acids: CASSAGTTLYNEQFF. CDR3 bases: TGTGCCAGCAGTGCCGGGACTACGCTCTACAATGAGCAGTTCTTC. The full variable domain, completed using reference TRBV2 and TRBJ2-1, is EPEVTQTPSHQVTQMGQEVILRCVPISNHLYFYWYRQILGQKVEFLVSFYNNEISEKSEIFDDQFSVERPDGSNFTLKIRSTKLEDSAMYFCASSAGTTLYNEQFFGPGTRLTVL.

The rearrangement uses TRBV28 and TRBJ1-1; weak D call: TRBD1 (6 bases). Per the germline V gene, CDR1 is MDHEN and CDR2 is SYDVKM. The CDR3 sequence is 17 residues long. V dropped 6 bases and J dropped 0 bases, with 20 bases sitting between them. The CDR3 DNA is TGTGCCAGCAGCCTCCCCGCATCCGGACAGTTGAACACTGAAGCTTTCTTT. This sequence encodes CASSLPASGQLNTEAFF.

This CDR3 is CASSLQGSVGVLTF. CDR3 nucleotides: TGTGCCAGCAGCTTACAGGGCAGTGTCGGCGTCCTGACTTTC. This chain uses TRBV7-2 with TRBJ2-6, with TRBD1 as a possible D gene (5 bases). The CDR3 sequence is 14 residues long. Germline loops: CDR1 SGHTA, CDR2 FQGNSA. With 2 bases removed from V and 12 bases from J, the gap between germline ends came to 14 bases.